The 22 T cell receptor beta chains given below trace back to one sample, sequenced in a study of T cell repertoires in cytomegalovirus infection. TCRdb reprocessed the reads via MiXCR and lists one record per CDR3 protein. The repertoire holds fewer than 350,000 distinct CDR3 sequences, roughly a sixth seen once, with about 12% in the top ten. Sequenced: PBMCs. The receptors were sampled from a human donor in good health (CMV status not recorded). Some clones in this sample may be carry-over from other donors' samples.

The chain uses TRBV5-1 and TRBJ1-4, with TRBD1 as a possible D gene (6 bases). The CDR3 is 14 residues long. V dropped 4 bases and J dropped 8 bases, with 15 bases sitting between them. Germline lookup yields CDR1 SGHRS and CDR2 YFSETQ. The chain's CDR3 is CASSHRGGDEKLFF. CDR3 DNA: TGCGCCAGCAGCCATCGCGGGGGCGACGAAAAACTGTTTTTT.

In this sample, this clonotype turned up many times. In DNA, the CDR3 is TGTGCCAGCACTTTCGAGGCTAGCGGGGGGTCAAGCACAGATACGCAGTATTTT. Protein sequence: CASTFEASGGSSTDTQYF. V usage is TRBV7-6 and J usage is TRBJ2-3; 11 bases map to TRBD2. The germline CDR1 and CDR2 sequences are SGHVS and FNYEAQ. The J segment lost 0 bases and the V segment lost 7 bases, leaving 12 bases of the junction unmatched. CDR3 length: 18 amino acids.

At least ten counts were recorded for this clonotype. The chain uses TRBV7-8 and TRBJ2-7, with 9 bases identical to TRBD2. Germline lookup yields CDR1 SGHVS and CDR2 FQNEAQ. Germline trimming cut 3 bases from V and 2 bases from J; bases unmatched to any gene: 17. The CDR3 contains 19 residues. CDR3 DNA sequence: TGTGCCAGCAGCTTGATCGGCGGGGGGGCCGAAGCCCATACCTACGAGCAGTACTTC. Protein sequence: CASSLIGGGAEAHTYEQYF.

This chain uses TRBV25-1 with TRBJ1-2; D is uncertain. Germline V CDR1 and CDR2: MGHDK, SYGVNS. The CDR3 loop spans 11 amino acids. V was cut by 11 bases and J by 8 bases, with 15 bases left in between. The CDR3 nucleotides read TGTGCCTCCCAGGACTGGGGAGGCTACACCTTC. This encodes CASQDWGGYTF.

This clonotype was recorded at least ten times. The chain recombines TRBV7-8 with TRBJ1-4; no clear D gene. This CDR3 region has 12 residues. The germline CDR1 and CDR2 sequences are SGHVS and FQNEAQ. V lost 1 base and J 8 bases, leaving 5 bases between the germline ends. CDR3 nucleotides: TGTGCCAGCAGCTTAGTAGGGGAAAAACTGTTTTTT. It encodes CASSLVGEKLFF.

This CDR3 is CASSLESSGLEQYF. DNA of the CDR3: TGTGCCAGCAGTTTAGAGAGTTCGGGCCTCGAGCAGTACTTC. This chain links TRBV28 with TRBJ2-7; D uncertain. The CDR3 runs 14 residues. V was cut by 2 bases and J by 6 bases, with 14 bases left in between. The germline V gene encodes CDR1 MDHEN and CDR2 SYDVKM.

The chain is built from TRBV20-1 and TRBJ1-6; a weak D match, TRBD1 (5 bases). Trimming stripped 1 base from V and 9 bases from J, with 16 bases between. Germline V gene lookup returns CDR1 DFQATT and CDR2 SNEGSKA (reference sequence). The length of the CDR3 is 15 residues. The chain's CDR3 is CSARVVQKGISPLHF. As DNA, the CDR3 is TGCAGTGCTAGAGTAGTCCAAAAGGGGATTTCACCCCTCCACTTT.

The sample holds many counts of this clonotype. This chain joins TRBV6-1 and TRBJ1-6; no definite D call. The CDR3 loop spans 16 amino acids. V lost 6 bases to trimming and J lost 7 bases, with 19 bases between them. The germline V gene has CDR1 MNHNS and CDR2 SASEGT. The CDR3 bases are TGTGCCAGCAGAACCTTCCGGGCCTCTCCAAATTCACCCCTCCACTTT. Translated, it gives CASRTFRASPNSPLHF.

The rearrangement links TRBV29-1 to TRBJ1-1; tentatively, D is TRBD1 (5 bases). V lost 6 bases and J lost 0, with 17 bases in between. The CDR3 is 15 amino acids. The germline V gene encodes CDR1 SQVTM and CDR2 ANQGSEA. CDR3 nucleotide sequence: TGCAGCGTCGAATTCGACGACAGACTGAACACTGAAGCTTTCTTT. Translation gives CSVEFDDRLNTEAFF.

This clonotype was recorded a few times. The chain couples TRBV5-1 to TRBJ1-1, with 10 bases identical to TRBD1. Per germline, CDR1 SGHRS and CDR2 YFSETQ. V lost 4 bases to trimming and J lost 8 bases; unmatched junction nucleotides: 5. This CDR3 comprises 13 residues. The CDR3 sequence: CASSMGDRGEAFF. Written as DNA, the CDR3 is TGCGCCAGCAGCATGGGGGACAGGGGAGAAGCTTTCTTT.

Points on this clonotype: This clone may be a read error of a much larger clone one base away. V is TRBV7-2 and J is TRBJ1-6; tentative D call: TRBD1 (5 bases). In germline, CDR1 is SGHTA, CDR2 FQGNSA. Deletions cut 2 bases from V and 3 bases from J, with 8 bases between. There are 15 residues in the CDR3. CDR3 nucleotide sequence: TGTGCCAGCAGCTTACTGCAGGGCTATAATTCACCCCTCCACTTT. Residues: CASSLLQGYNSPLHF.

There are many counts of this clonotype. DNA for the CDR3: TGCAGTGCTGTGGACAGGACCAAAAACATTCAGTACTTC. Translation: CSAVDRTKNIQYF. The chain links TRBV20-1 to TRBJ2-4; 7 bases fit TRBD1. Unmatched junction bases numbered 3, after V lost 5 bases and J lost 2 bases. This CDR3 spans 13 amino acids. CDR1 DFQATT and CDR2 SNEGSKA come from the germline V gene (reference sequence).

This clonotype was seen at least ten times. The chain employs TRBV5-4 and TRBJ2-3; D gene unclear. Germline CDR1 reads SGHNT; CDR2 reads YYREEE (reference sequence). The CDR3 is 16 amino acids. Trimming removed 0 bases at V and 3 bases at J, with 14 bases between. This CDR3 reads CASSLGSGIGTDTQYF. The CDR3 DNA follows: TGTGCCAGCAGCTTGGGATCCGGAATCGGGACAGATACGCAGTATTTT.

This clonotype was detected many times. CDR3 sequence reads: CASSPTPVVDTQYF. In DNA, the CDR3 is TGTGCCAGCAGCCCCACCCCGGTAGTGGATACGCAGTATTTT. J is TRBJ2-3 and V is TRBV7-2; D is unclear. The V gene's germline CDR1 is SGHTA and CDR2 FQGNSA. This CDR3 is built from 14 residues. V lost 5 bases and J lost 6, with 15 bases in between.

This clonotype was recorded a few times. V and J are TRBV25-1 and TRBJ2-7; D perhaps matches TRBD1 (6 bases). Germline V gene lookup returns CDR1 MGHDK and CDR2 SYGVNS. V lost 6 bases and J 2 bases, leaving 14 bases between the germline ends. This CDR3 is 14 amino acids long. The CDR3 region has the DNA TGTGCCAGCAGCGCAGGACAGTTTACCTACGAGCAGTACTTC. As protein: CASSAGQFTYEQYF.

This clonotype came up a few times. The rearrangement joins TRBV27 to TRBJ2-7, with 8 bases that match TRBD2. The junction had 6 bases not matched to a gene; V was cut back by 2 bases and J by 3 bases. The CDR3 length is 15 residues. Germline V gives CDR1 MNHEY, CDR2 SMNVEV (reference sequence). The CDR3 DNA is TGTGCCAGCAGTTTAGTAGCGGGGATCGTCTACGAGCAGTACTTC. It translates to CASSLVAGIVYEQYF.

In its sample, this clonotype was seen many times. The V gene is TRBV7-9, the J gene TRBJ2-5; the D gene is possibly TRBD1 (7 bases). The CDR3 length is 15 residues. V was cut by 5 bases and J by 1 base, with 14 bases left in between. From germline, CDR1 is SEHNR and CDR2 FQNEAQ (reference sequence). CDR3 protein: CASSPSGGGQETQYF. The CDR3 DNA is TGTGCCAGCAGCCCTTCAGGGGGAGGCCAAGAGACCCAGTACTTC.

The V call is TRBV6-4, the J call TRBJ1-1; a weak D match, TRBD1 (5 bases). Germline V gene lookup returns CDR1 MRHNA and CDR2 SNTAGT. Trimming took off 5 bases at V and 3 bases at J, with 13 bases between the two ends. This CDR3 contains 14 residues. Written as DNA, the CDR3 is TGTGCCAGCAGTCCGGGGACTGATCACACTGAAGCTTTCTTT. Protein product: CASSPGTDHTEAFF.

The sample holds many counts of this clonotype. The rearrangement uses TRBV6-1 and TRBJ2-7; no firm D call. Germline V gene data show CDR1 as MNHNS and CDR2 as SASEGT. Between the trimmed V and J ends, which lost 3 bases and 2 bases, there was a span of 5 bases. The CDR3 contains 12 residues. The DNA of the CDR3 is TGTGCCAGCAGTGACAGCCCCTACGAGCAGTACTTC. Residues: CASSDSPYEQYF.

This clonotype was counted many times. This chain connects TRBV7-2 to TRBJ2-5; D gene ambiguous. The CDR3 spans 13 residues. Looked up from germline, CDR1 is SGHTA and CDR2 is FQGNSA. Between the trimmed V and J ends, which lost 1 base and 3 bases, there was a span of 6 bases. CDR3 loop: CASSLVVEETQYF. In nucleotides, the CDR3 is TGTGCCAGCAGCTTAGTCGTGGAAGAGACCCAGTACTTC. Drawing the rest from reference TRBV7-2 and TRBJ2-5, the complete variable domain is GAGVSQSPSNKVTEKGKDVELRCDPISGHTALYWYRQSLGQGLEFLIYFQGNSAPDKSGLPSDRFSAERTGGSVSTLTIQRTQQEDSAVYLCASSLVVEETQYFGPGTRLLVL.

The chain employs TRBV15 and TRBJ2-7; tentative D call: TRBD1 (5 bases). CDR1 is LNHNV and CDR2 is YYDKDF in the germline V gene (reference sequence). There are 15 residues in the CDR3. V dropped 3 bases and J dropped 1 base, with 13 bases sitting between them. The CDR3 sequence is CATSSELGQSYEQYF. DNA of the CDR3: TGTGCCACCAGCAGCGAACTCGGACAATCCTACGAGCAGTACTTC. The full variable domain, completed using reference TRBV15 and TRBJ2-7, is DAMVIQNPRYQVTQFGKPVTLSCSQTLNHNVMYWYQQKSSQAPKLLFHYYDKDFNNEADTPDNFQSRRPNTSFCFLDIRSPGLGDTAMYLCATSSELGQSYEQYFGPGTRLTVT.

This clonotype was observed a few times. The J gene is TRBJ2-1, the V gene TRBV6-2 or TRBV6-3; D possibly corresponds to TRBD2 (5 bases). Trimming left V 8 bases short and J 0 bases short, with 17 bases between. The V gene's germline CDR1 is MNHEY and CDR2 SVGEGT. The CDR3 runs to 16 residues. The CDR3: CASSGMGLSSYNEQFF. Written as DNA, the CDR3 is TGTGCCAGCTCGGGAATGGGATTGAGCTCCTACAATGAGCAGTTCTTC.